This entry features one T cell receptor (beta chain) sequence. Germline CDR1 and CDR2: LNHDA and SQIVND (reference sequence). The length of the CDR3 is 15 residues. Trimming pared 3 bases from V and 2 bases from J, leaving 12 bases between. This table comes from immunoSEQ multiplex PCR, and its TCRdb copy is limited to in-frame clones, with some not included. There are 100,000 to 150,000 clones in the sample; roughly four fifths occur only once, and about 1.9% lies in the top ten. Time point specified: blood 2 weeks post-SBRT. The treatment is: 15 Gy SBRT to primary tumor, nephrectomy 4 weeks later. The tumor was a clear cell renal cell carcinoma. These data come from a study of radiation and T cells in renal cell carcinoma.

The material sequenced was blood, taken from a patient whose treatment included radiotherapy and nephrectomy. The receptor comes from a woman in her sixties or seventies with renal cell carcinoma. The chain recombines TRBV19 with TRBJ2-3, with no clear D. The CDR3 spells CASSIASYPTDTQYF. DNA of the CDR3: TGTGCCAGTAGTATCGCTTCCTACCCCACAGATACGCAGTATTTT.